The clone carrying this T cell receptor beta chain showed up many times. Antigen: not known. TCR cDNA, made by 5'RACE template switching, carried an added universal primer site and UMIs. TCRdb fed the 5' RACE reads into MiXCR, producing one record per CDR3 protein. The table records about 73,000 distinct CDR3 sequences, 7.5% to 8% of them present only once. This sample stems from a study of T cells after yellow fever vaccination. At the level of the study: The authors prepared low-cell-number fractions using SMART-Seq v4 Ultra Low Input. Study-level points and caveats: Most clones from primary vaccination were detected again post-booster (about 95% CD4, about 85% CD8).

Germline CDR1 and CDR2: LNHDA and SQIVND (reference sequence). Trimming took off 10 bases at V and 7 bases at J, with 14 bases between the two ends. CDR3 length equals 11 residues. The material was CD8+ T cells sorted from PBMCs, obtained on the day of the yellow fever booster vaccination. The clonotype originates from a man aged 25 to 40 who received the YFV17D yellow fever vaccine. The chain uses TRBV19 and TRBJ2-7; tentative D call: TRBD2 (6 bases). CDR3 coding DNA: TGTGCCACTAGGAGGGTTCGAGAGCAGTACTTC. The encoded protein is CATRRVREQYF.